This section outlines one T cell receptor beta chain sequence together with its context. Evenly divided among several immunoSEQ plates was the genomic DNA of each subset. Sequencing was performed with immunoSEQ multiplex PCR; in TCRdb, only in-frame clones are kept and a portion is missing. The sample includes over a million clones, approximately 98% seen only once; the top ten take 0.45%. This specimen comes from a study of shared clonotypes between healthy human individuals. At the level of the study: Used for every donor were three CD4 naive, three CD4 memory, two CD8 naive and one CD8 memory plate.

The authors divided CD4+ cells into CD45RA+ naive and CD45RA-negative memory subsets. V lost 6 bases, J lost 6 bases, and 11 bases lay in between. This CDR3 spans 13 amino acids. The germline V gene encodes CDR1 SNHLY and CDR2 FYNNEI. The TCR sequence derives from a man between 25 and 39 years old in good health. The sample consisted of naive CD4+ T cells sorted from blood. Subset given: CD45RA+ positively selected. This sequence joins TRBV2 and TRBJ1-4; a possible D gene is TRBD1 (6 bases). In DNA, the CDR3 is TGTGCCAGCAGGTCGGGGGGGCATGAAAAACTGTTTTTT. Amino acid sequence: CASRSGGHEKLFF. Together with reference TRBV2 and TRBJ1-4, the CDR3 gives the full variable domain: EPEVTQTPSHQVTQMGQEVILRCVPISNHLYFYWYRQILGQKVEFLVSFYNNEISEKSEIFDDQFSVERPDGSNFTLKIRSTKLEDSAMYFCASRSGGHEKLFFGSGTQLSVL.